The 28 T cell receptor beta chains below come from one sample, sequenced in a study of blood T cell repertoires in COVID-19. The repertoire was sequenced with immunoSEQ multiplex PCR; TCRdb's copy has only in-frame clones and lacks some. The sample carries 380,000 or so clones, roughly 90% recorded once. Material for sequencing was peripheral blood. These receptors were collected from a man aged 40-49 years with acute or convalescent COVID-19.

The chain couples TRBV11-3 to TRBJ2-1, with a possible D match to TRBD2 (6 bases). This CDR3 spans 14 amino acids. Germline lookup yields CDR1 SGHNT and CDR2 YENEEA. V dropped 5 bases and J dropped 5 bases, with 13 bases sitting between them. The CDR3 DNA is TGTGCCAGCAGCCCAATGTGGGGGGACAATGAGCAGTTCTTC. Translation gives CASSPMWGDNEQFF.

The gene calls are TRBV27 and TRBJ2-1, with D possibly TRBD1 on 6 matching bases. V shed 5 bases and J shed 1 base, with 12 bases lying between them. The CDR3 has 15 amino acids. Germline V gives CDR1 MNHEY, CDR2 SMNVEV (reference sequence). This chain's CDR3 is CASSLTGPSYNEQFF. The CDR3 coding sequence is TGTGCCAGCAGTCTGACAGGCCCTTCCTACAATGAGCAGTTCTTC.

V usage is TRBV7-8 and J usage is TRBJ1-1; D is uncertain. Between the trimmed V and J ends, which lost 2 bases and 6 bases, there was a span of 7 bases. This CDR3 has 12 residues. From germline, CDR1 is SGHVS and CDR2 FQNEAQ. CDR3 sequence reads: CASSLRVAEAFF. CDR3 DNA sequence: TGTGCCAGCAGCTTACGGGTGGCTGAAGCTTTCTTT.

V is TRBV5-4 and J is TRBJ1-4; 8 bases line up with TRBD1. This CDR3 is 14 amino acids long. V trimming: 4 bases; J trimming: 7 bases; junction bases outside the gene matches: 6. The germline V gene has CDR1 SGHNT and CDR2 YYREEE (reference sequence). The CDR3 coding sequence is TGTGCCAGCAGCCCCGACAGGGGTTCTGAAAAACTGTTTTTT. Amino acid sequence: CASSPDRGSEKLFF.

Turning to this clone: This same CDR3 is encoded by further DNA sequences in the sample. The chain is built from TRBV7-8 and TRBJ1-3; D uncertain. V dropped 5 bases and J dropped 3 bases, with 11 bases sitting between them. In germline, CDR1 is SGHVS, CDR2 FQNEAQ. This CDR3 comprises 14 residues. CDR3 sequence: CASSATGSGNTIYF. CDR3 sequence (DNA): TGTGCCAGCAGCGCAACGGGTAGTGGAAACACCATATATTTT.

The V call is TRBV2, the J call TRBJ2-2, with 9 bases that match TRBD2. The germline V gene encodes CDR1 SNHLY and CDR2 FYNNEI. Germline trimming cut 8 bases from V and 5 bases from J; bases unmatched to any gene: 6. This CDR3 has 14 amino acids. The CDR3 coding sequence is TGTGCCAGCGGCGGTAGCGGGGGAACCGGGGAGCTGTTTTTT. Amino acids: CASGGSGGTGELFF.

J is TRBJ2-1 and V is TRBV27, with 11 bases that match TRBD1. The CDR3 sequence is 15 residues long. CDR1 MNHEY and CDR2 SMNVEV come from the germline V gene (reference sequence). With 8 bases clipped from V and 8 bases from J, the junction kept 11 bases outside the gene matches. CDR3 sequence (DNA): TGTGCCAGCTCCACACCGGGACAGGGGGGCTATGAGCAGTTCTTC. Residues: CASSTPGQGGYEQFF.

The V gene is TRBV5-1, the J gene TRBJ2-2, with no clear D. Trimming took off 2 bases at V and 7 bases at J, with 6 bases between the two ends. This CDR3 region has 12 residues. CDR1 is SGHRS, CDR2 YFSETQ, per germline. The CDR3, as DNA: TGCGCCAGCAGCTTAGCGAGCGGGGAGCTGTTTTTT. Protein sequence: CASSLASGELFF.

V and J are TRBV27 and TRBJ2-7; D remains unclear. The CDR3 contains 10 residues. Germline V gene data show CDR1 as MNHEY and CDR2 as SMNVEV (reference sequence). Trimming took 11 bases from V and 3 from J, leaving 8 bases between them. The CDR3 spells CAAGSYEQYF. The CDR3 bases are TGTGCCGCAGGAAGCTACGAGCAGTACTTC.

The rearrangement uses TRBV29-1 and TRBJ1-1; 7 nucleotides line up with TRBD1. Per the germline V gene, CDR1 is SQVTM and CDR2 is ANQGSEA. V lost 4 bases and J lost 4; bases outside the gene matches: 6. The CDR3 covers 13 residues. CDR3 residues: CSVVRAGGTEAFF. In nucleotides, the CDR3 is TGCAGCGTTGTGAGGGCAGGGGGCACTGAAGCTTTCTTT.

This chain links TRBV3-1 (or the pseudogene TRBV3-2) with TRBJ2-5; D is ambiguous. V dropped 2 bases and J dropped 2 bases, with 9 bases sitting between them. The CDR3 covers 14 residues. CDR1 is LGHDT and CDR2 is YNNKEL in the germline V gene (reference sequence). CDR3: CASSQSSIQETQYF. In DNA form, the CDR3 reads TGTGCCAGCAGCCAAAGCTCGATTCAAGAGACCCAGTACTTC.

The rearrangement joins TRBV28 to TRBJ1-5; D is unresolved. The CDR3 sequence is 16 residues long. The V and J ends lost 4 bases and 4 bases respectively, with 17 bases between them. CDR1 is MDHEN and CDR2 is SYDVKM in the germline V gene. The DNA of the CDR3 is TGTGCCAGCAGTTCCGACACCGGGAGAACAAATCAGCCCCAGCATTTT. Its translation: CASSSDTGRTNQPQHF. The full variable domain, in which reference TRBV28 and TRBJ1-5 provide the parts outside the CDR3, is DVKVTQSSRYLVKRTGEKVFLECVQDMDHENMFWYRQDPGLGLRLIYFSYDVKMKEKGDIPEGYSVSREKKERFSLILESASTNQTSMYLCASSSDTGRTNQPQHFGDGTRLSIL.

This rearrangement joins TRBV5-1 to TRBJ1-3; 7 bases align to TRBD1. J lost 1 base, V lost 4 bases, and 11 bases had no gene match. The CDR3 totals 17 residues. From germline, CDR1 is SGHRS and CDR2 YFSETQ. In DNA, the CDR3 is TGCGCCAGCAGCCGATGGGCAGGGGGACGGTCTGGAAACACCATATATTTT. Its translation: CASSRWAGGRSGNTIYF.

This clone was detected only once. The chain recombines TRBV2 with TRBJ2-4; TRBD1 agrees at 7 bases. The CDR3 runs 13 residues. Germline trimming cut 4 bases from V and 8 bases from J; bases unmatched to any gene: 5. Germline-derived CDR1 and CDR2 are SNHLY and FYNNEI. This CDR3 is CASSVEGAHIQYF. For the CDR3, the DNA is TGTGCCAGCAGTGTTGAGGGGGCGCACATTCAGTACTTC.

This clone was counted many times. The chain couples TRBV7-2 to TRBJ1-2, with unresolved D. Germline CDR1 is SGHTA and CDR2 is FQGNSA. CDR3 size: 15 residues. V was pared by 2 bases and J by 6 bases, with 16 bases between. CDR3 sequence: CASSLSTTSRDGYTF. The DNA of the CDR3 is TGTGCCAGCAGCTTATCTACGACTAGTCGGGATGGCTACACCTTC.

This clone was seen ten or more times. The rearrangement uses TRBV7-2 and TRBJ2-5; 8 bases match TRBD2. Germline lookup yields CDR1 SGHTA and CDR2 FQGNSA. The V gene end was trimmed by 0 bases and the J gene end by 4 bases; junction bases not matched to a gene: 10. The CDR3 is made up of 17 amino acids. CDR3 loop: CASSLAGAGALGETQYF. In DNA form, the CDR3 reads TGTGCCAGCAGCTTAGCAGGAGCGGGGGCCCTCGGAGAGACCCAGTACTTC.

The chain carries TRBV7-9 and TRBJ2-2, with a possible D match to TRBD2 (5 bases). The length of the CDR3 is 16 residues. V dropped 5 bases and J dropped 1 base, with 14 bases sitting between them. Germline V gene lookup returns CDR1 SEHNR and CDR2 FQNEAQ (reference sequence). The CDR3 DNA sequence: TGTGCCAGCAGCCCACCGGGGTTCCAGAACACCGGGGAGCTGTTTTTT. Translation gives CASSPPGFQNTGELFF.

The chain combines TRBV27 with TRBJ2-7; D is possibly TRBD1 (6 bases). The CDR3 extends over 15 amino acids. The germline CDR1 and CDR2 sequences are MNHEY and SMNVEV (reference sequence). V was shortened by 0 bases and J by 3 bases, with 12 bases between the two germline ends. CDR3 amino acids: CASSLSNRARYEQYF. CDR3 nucleotides: TGTGCCAGCAGTTTATCAAACAGGGCCCGCTACGAGCAGTACTTC.

Only one count was recorded for this clone. One junction end does not reproduce the germline sequence, and a read error may be involved. The chain carries TRBV7-2 and TRBJ2-5, with D possibly TRBD1 on 5 matching bases. CDR3 length: 11 amino acids. Germline V gene lookup returns CDR1 SGHTA and CDR2 FQGNSA. The CDR3 protein is CASSLGATQYF. For the CDR3, the DNA is TGTGCCAGCAGTTTAGGGGCGACCCAGTACTTC. Full variable domain (outside the CDR3, taken from reference TRBV7-2 and TRBJ2-5): GAGVSQSPSNKVTEKGKDVELRCDPISGHTALYWYRQSLGQGLEFLIYFQGNSAPDKSGLPSDRFSAERTGGSVSTLTIQRTQQEDSAVYLCASSLGATQYFGPGTRLLVL.

The chain joins TRBV30 to TRBJ1-1; TRBD1 aligns across 8 bases. V lost 7 bases and J lost 1; bases outside the gene matches: 2. Germline CDR1 reads GTSNPN; CDR2 reads SVGIG (reference sequence). The CDR3 is made up of 12 amino acids. CDR3 DNA sequence: TGTGCCTCGGACAGGGCGAACACTGAAGCTTTCTTT. Protein: CASDRANTEAFF.

The sample holds one count of this clone. The chain is built from TRBV19 and TRBJ2-7; 13 bases fit TRBD2. V was pared by 3 bases and J by 4 bases, with 6 bases of the junction left unmatched. This CDR3 spans 16 amino acids. Germline V CDR1 and CDR2: LNHDA, SQIVND (reference sequence). The CDR3 reads CASSIPLAGGLYEQYF. The CDR3 DNA reads TGTGCCAGTAGTATCCCACTAGCGGGGGGGCTGTACGAGCAGTACTTC.

The chain uses TRBV5-1 and TRBJ2-1, with TRBD1 matching over 9 bases. CDR1 and CDR2 (germline): SGHRS, YFSETQ. The V and J ends lost 7 bases and 8 bases, in that order; junction bases with no gene match: 13. The CDR3 length is 15 residues. The CDR3 nucleotides are TGCGCCAGCGGACCCCGGGACAGGGAGATCGATGAGCAGTTCTTC. This translates into CASGPRDREIDEQFF.

This clone occurred a few times. Other DNA sequences in the sample encode the same CDR3. The chain is built from TRBV11-2 and TRBJ1-2, with D perhaps TRBD1 (6 bases). The V end was cut by 4 bases, the J end by 5 bases, with 8 bases between. This CDR3 region has 12 residues. Per the germline V gene, CDR1 is SGHAT and CDR2 is FQNNGV. CDR3 coding DNA: TGTGCCAGCAGCTCACAGGGTTATGGCTACACCTTC. It encodes CASSSQGYGYTF.

This clone was seen only once. The chain carries TRBV5-4 and TRBJ1-2; 8 nucleotides agree with TRBD1. The ends lost 0 bases at V and 3 bases at J; junction bases unmatched: 10. This CDR3 has 17 residues. Germline lookup yields CDR1 SGHNT and CDR2 YYREEE (reference sequence). DNA of the CDR3: TGTGCCAGCAGCTTGGGACAGGGGCTGGAGTCTGACTATGGCTACACCTTC. As protein: CASSLGQGLESDYGYTF.

The J gene is TRBJ2-5, the V gene TRBV3-1 (or the pseudogene TRBV3-2); the match to TRBD2 covers 13 bases. The germline gives CDR1 LGHDT, CDR2 YNNKEL (reference sequence). The V and J ends lost 4 bases and 0 bases, in that order; junction bases with no gene match: 2. This CDR3 contains 16 residues. CDR3 sequence (DNA): TGTGCCAGCAGCCCTGGACTAGCGGGGGACCAAGAGACCCAGTACTTC. This codes for CASSPGLAGDQETQYF.

This chain joins TRBV3-1 (or the pseudogene TRBV3-2) and TRBJ2-1; 13 bases are shared with TRBD2. CDR3 size: 16 residues. The germline gives CDR1 LGHDT, CDR2 YNNKEL (reference sequence). V was pared by 6 bases and J by 2 bases, with 4 bases of the junction left unmatched. The DNA of the CDR3 is TGTGCCAGCAGTCCCACTAGCGGGAGGGCCTACAATGAGCAGTTCTTC. Encoded protein: CASSPTSGRAYNEQFF.

This clone was counted a single time. The chain employs TRBV4-1 and TRBJ1-6; no definite D call. V shed 3 bases and J shed 14 bases, with 26 bases lying between them. The CDR3 extends over 17 amino acids. Looked up from germline, CDR1 is MGHRA and CDR2 is YSYEKL. The CDR3 here is CASSHNPRRESWAALHF. The CDR3, as DNA: TGCGCCAGCAGCCACAACCCTAGGAGGGAGTCTTGGGCTGCCCTCCACTTT.

V and J are TRBV6-5 and TRBJ2-1; a weak D match, TRBD1 (6 bases). The germline gives CDR1 MNHEY, CDR2 SVGAGI. V was pared by 6 bases and J by 6 bases, with 15 bases between. This CDR3 contains 14 residues. CDR3 protein: CASRPRTGTNEQFF. The DNA for the CDR3 is TGTGCCAGCAGGCCAAGAACAGGGACCAATGAGCAGTTCTTC.